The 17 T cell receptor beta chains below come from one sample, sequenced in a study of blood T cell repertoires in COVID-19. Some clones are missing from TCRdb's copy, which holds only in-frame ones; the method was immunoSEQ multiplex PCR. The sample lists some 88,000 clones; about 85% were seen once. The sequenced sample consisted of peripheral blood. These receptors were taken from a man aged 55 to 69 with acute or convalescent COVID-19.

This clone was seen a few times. CDR3 residues: CASSLAPRRLSSTHEQFF. The CDR3 DNA reads TGTGCCAGCAGCTTAGCTCCCCGGAGGCTAAGCAGCACCCATGAGCAGTTCTTC. The V call is TRBV7-2, the J call TRBJ2-1, with a tentative D call TRBD2 (5 bases). Looked up from germline, CDR1 is SGHTA and CDR2 is FQGNSA. V lost 0 bases, J lost 8 bases, and 23 bases lay in between. There are 18 residues in the CDR3.

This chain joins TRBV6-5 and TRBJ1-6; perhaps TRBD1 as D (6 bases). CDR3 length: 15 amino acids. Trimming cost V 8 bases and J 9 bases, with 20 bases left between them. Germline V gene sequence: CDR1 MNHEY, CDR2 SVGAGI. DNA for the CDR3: TGTGCCAGCTTCAGGGGTTTAGGGGGAAGTTCACCCCTCCACTTT. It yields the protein CASFRGLGGSSPLHF.

The CDR3 here is CASSLGLKQGGYTF. The CDR3 nucleotides read TGTGCCAGCAGCTTAGGTTTAAAACAGGGCGGCTACACCTTC. V is TRBV7-2 and J is TRBJ1-2; TRBD1 might be the D (6 bases). V gave up 1 base and J gave up 8 bases, with 14 bases separating them. The CDR3 runs 14 residues. Germline V gene data show CDR1 as SGHTA and CDR2 as FQGNSA. Using reference TRBV7-2 and TRBJ1-2 for the parts outside the CDR3, the full variable domain is GAGVSQSPSNKVTEKGKDVELRCDPISGHTALYWYRQSLGQGLEFLIYFQGNSAPDKSGLPSDRFSAERTGGSVSTLTIQRTQQEDSAVYLCASSLGLKQGGYTFGSGTRLTVV.

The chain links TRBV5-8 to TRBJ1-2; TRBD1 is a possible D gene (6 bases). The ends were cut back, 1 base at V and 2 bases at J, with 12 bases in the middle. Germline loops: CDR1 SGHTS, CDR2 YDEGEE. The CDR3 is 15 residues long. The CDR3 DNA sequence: TGTGCCAGCAGCTTGTCGGGGGGCAGAAACTATGGCTACACCTTC. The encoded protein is CASSLSGGRNYGYTF.

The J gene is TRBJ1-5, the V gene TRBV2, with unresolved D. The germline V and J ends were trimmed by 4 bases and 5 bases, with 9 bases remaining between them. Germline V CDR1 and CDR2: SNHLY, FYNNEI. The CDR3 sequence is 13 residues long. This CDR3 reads CASSVSGDQPQHF. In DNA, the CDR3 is TGTGCCAGCAGTGTTAGTGGAGATCAGCCCCAGCATTTT.

The CDR3: CASSGSLGDIQYF. The CDR3 nucleotides read TGTGCCAGCAGCGGTTCTCTAGGAGACATTCAGTACTTC. The V gene is TRBV6-5, the J gene TRBJ2-4; D uncertain. The CDR3 extends over 13 amino acids. Trimming stripped 6 bases from V and 8 bases from J, with 14 bases between. Germline V CDR1 and CDR2: MNHEY, SVGAGI.

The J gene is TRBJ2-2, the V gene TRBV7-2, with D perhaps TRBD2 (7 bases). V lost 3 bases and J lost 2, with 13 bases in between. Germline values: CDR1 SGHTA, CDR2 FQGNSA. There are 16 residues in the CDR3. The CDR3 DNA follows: TGTGCCAGCAGCTTCAGGGGCGGGAGTAACACCGGGGAGCTGTTTTTT. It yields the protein CASSFRGGSNTGELFF.

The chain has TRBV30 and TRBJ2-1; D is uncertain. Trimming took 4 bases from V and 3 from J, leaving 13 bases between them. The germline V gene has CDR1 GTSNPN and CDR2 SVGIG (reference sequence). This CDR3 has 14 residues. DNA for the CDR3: TGTGCCTGGATTGAGAATATTAACTACAATGAGCAGTTCTTC. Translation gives CAWIENINYNEQFF.

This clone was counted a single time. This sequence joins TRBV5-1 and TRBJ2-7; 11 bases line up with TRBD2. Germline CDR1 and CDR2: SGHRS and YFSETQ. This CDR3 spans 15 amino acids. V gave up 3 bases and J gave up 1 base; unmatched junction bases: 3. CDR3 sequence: CASSWGTSGSYEQYF. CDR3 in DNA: TGCGCCAGCAGCTGGGGGACTAGCGGATCCTACGAGCAGTACTTC. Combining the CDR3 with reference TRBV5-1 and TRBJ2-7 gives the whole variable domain KAGVTQTPRYLIKTRGQQVTLSCSPISGHRSVSWYQQTPGQGLQFLFEYFSETQRNKGNFPGRFSGRQFSNSRSEMNVSTLELGDSALYLCASSWGTSGSYEQYFGPGTRLTVT.

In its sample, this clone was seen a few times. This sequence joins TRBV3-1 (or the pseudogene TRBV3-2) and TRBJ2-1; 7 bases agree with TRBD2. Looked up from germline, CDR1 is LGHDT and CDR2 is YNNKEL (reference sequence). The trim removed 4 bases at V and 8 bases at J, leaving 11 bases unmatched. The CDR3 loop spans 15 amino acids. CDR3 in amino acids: CASSLTSPTIYEQFF. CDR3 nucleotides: TGTGCCAGCAGCCTGACTAGCCCTACGATTTATGAGCAGTTCTTC.

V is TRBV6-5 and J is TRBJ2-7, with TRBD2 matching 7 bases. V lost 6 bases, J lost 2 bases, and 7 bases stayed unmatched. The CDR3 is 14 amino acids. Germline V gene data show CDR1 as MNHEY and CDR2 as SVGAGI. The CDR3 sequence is CASRVAGAPYEQYF. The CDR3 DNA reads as TGTGCCAGCAGGGTGGCGGGAGCCCCCTACGAGCAGTACTTC.

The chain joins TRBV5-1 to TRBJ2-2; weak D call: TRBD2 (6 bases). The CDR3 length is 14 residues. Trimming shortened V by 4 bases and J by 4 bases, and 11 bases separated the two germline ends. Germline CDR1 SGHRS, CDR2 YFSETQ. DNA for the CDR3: TGCGCCAGCAGCCAAGGAGGGTTCACCGGGGAGCTGTTTTTT. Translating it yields CASSQGGFTGELFF.

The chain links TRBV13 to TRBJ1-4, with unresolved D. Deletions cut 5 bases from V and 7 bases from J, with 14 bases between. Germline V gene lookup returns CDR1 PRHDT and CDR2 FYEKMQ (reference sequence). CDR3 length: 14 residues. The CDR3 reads CASSPRIAGEKLFF. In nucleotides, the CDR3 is TGTGCCAGCAGCCCCAGAATTGCGGGTGAAAAACTGTTTTTT.

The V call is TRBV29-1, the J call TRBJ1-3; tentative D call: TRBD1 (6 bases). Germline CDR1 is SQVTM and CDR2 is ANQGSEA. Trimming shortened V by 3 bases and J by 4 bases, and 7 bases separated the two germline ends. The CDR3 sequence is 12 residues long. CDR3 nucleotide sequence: TGCAGCGTTGATACAGGGGGAAACACCATATATTTT. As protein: CSVDTGGNTIYF.

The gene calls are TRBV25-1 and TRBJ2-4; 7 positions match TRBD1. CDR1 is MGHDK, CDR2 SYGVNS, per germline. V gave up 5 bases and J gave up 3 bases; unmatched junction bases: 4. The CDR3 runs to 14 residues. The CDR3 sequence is CASSPTGIKNIQYF. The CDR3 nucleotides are TGTGCCAGCAGTCCGACAGGGATCAAAAACATTCAGTACTTC. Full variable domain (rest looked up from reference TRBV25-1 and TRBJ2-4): EADIYQTPRYLVIGTGKKITLECSQTMGHDKMYWYQQDPGMELHLIHYSYGVNSTEKGDLSSESTVSRIRTEHFPLTLESARPSHTSQYLCASSPTGIKNIQYFGAGTRLSVL.

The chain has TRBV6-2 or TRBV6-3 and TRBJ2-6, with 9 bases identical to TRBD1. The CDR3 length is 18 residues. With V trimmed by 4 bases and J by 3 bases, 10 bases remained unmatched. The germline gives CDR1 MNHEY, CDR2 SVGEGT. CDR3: CASSSYPGTGIGANVLTF. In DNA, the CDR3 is TGTGCCAGCAGTTCCTACCCCGGGACAGGGATTGGGGCCAACGTCCTGACTTTC.

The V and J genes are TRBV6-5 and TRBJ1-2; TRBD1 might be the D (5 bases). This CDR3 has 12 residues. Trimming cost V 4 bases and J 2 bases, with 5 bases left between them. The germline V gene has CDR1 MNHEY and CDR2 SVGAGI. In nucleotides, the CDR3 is TGTGCCAGCAGTTCAGGGAACTATGGCTACACCTTC. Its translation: CASSSGNYGYTF.